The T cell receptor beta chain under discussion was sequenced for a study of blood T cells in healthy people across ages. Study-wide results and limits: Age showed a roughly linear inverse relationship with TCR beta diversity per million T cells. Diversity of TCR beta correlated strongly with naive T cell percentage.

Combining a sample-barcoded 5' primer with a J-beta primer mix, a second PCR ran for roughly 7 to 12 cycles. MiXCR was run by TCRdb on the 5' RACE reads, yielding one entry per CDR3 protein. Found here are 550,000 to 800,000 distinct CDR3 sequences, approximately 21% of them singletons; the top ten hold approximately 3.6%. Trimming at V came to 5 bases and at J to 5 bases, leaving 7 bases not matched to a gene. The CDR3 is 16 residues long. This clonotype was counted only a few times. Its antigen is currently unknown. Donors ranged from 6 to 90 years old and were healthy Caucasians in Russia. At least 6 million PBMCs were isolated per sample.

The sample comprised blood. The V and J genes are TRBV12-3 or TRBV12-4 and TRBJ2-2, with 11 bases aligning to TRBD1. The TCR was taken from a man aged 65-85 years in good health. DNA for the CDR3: TGTGCCAGCAGTCCCGGGACAGGGGGAGTAACCGGGGAGCTGTTTTTT. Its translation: CASSPGTGGVTGELFF.